One TCR beta chain is described in this entry. Its target is unknown. The sample originates from a study of CD8+ T cells in alopecia areata. Study context: Using the percentage of affected scalp area, treated patients' severity was scored. Regarding the study as a whole: Scalp sequencing also captures normal skin's resident alphabeta T cells. With patients, TCR sharing proved less clear than in mice, a difference possibly related to HLA. More clonal than normal scalp was lesional scalp, particularly alopecia totalis/universalis.

The sample's treatment: oral pan-JAK inhibitor, 5-10 mg twice daily. The V end lost 3 bases, the J end lost 5 bases, and 11 bases lay between the germline ends. The CDR3 covers 14 residues. Germline V gene sequence: CDR1 WSHSY, CDR2 SAAADI. Isolated RNA was reverse transcribed into cDNA used as the sequencing template. Sequencing was performed with immunoSEQ multiplex PCR; in TCRdb, only in-frame clones are kept and a portion is missing. The repertoire has some 150,000 clones, around 83% of them found once; the top ten carry under 15%. This TCR derives from a human donor with alopecia areata. The specimen was CD8+ T cells sorted from blood, collected at week 4, from a patient treated with tofacitinib. The V call is TRBV10-2, the J call TRBJ1-5, with TRBD1 as a possible D gene (6 bases). The CDR3 spells CASSETGRDQPQHF. As DNA, the CDR3 is TGCGCCAGCAGTGAAACAGGGAGAGATCAGCCCCAGCATTTT.